Listed below are T cell receptor beta chains from one sample, sequenced in a study of T-cell reconstitution after alpha-beta-depleted transplantation in children. TCRdb independently ran MiXCR on the PCR reads; one entry per CDR3 protein. The sample consists of 200,000 to 250,000 distinct CDR3 sequences, roughly 10% of them appearing once. The sample here was PBMCs from the stem cell graft donor, taken from the stem cell graft. These receptors were obtained from a human donor who donated a stem cell graft to a child with acute lymphoblastic leukemia. The CDR3 runs from the conserved cysteine through the conserved F or W. Fields, in order: J gene, V gene, D gene, clone size, CDR3 protein, CDR3 DNA. D genes are given only for firm matches. Some rows have no size entry. The others give once, few or many, or a class for an expanded clone.

>TRBJ2-7|TRBV7-6|NA|few
CASSVLGGGVWDEQYF
TGTGCCAGCAGCGTCCTGGGAGGGGGCGTATGGGACGAGCAGTACTTC
>TRBJ2-3|TRBV25-1|NA|many
CASSVAGGTQYF
TGTGCCAGCAGTGTGGCCGGCGGCACGCAGTATTTT
>TRBJ1-4|TRBV2|NA|NA
CASSEVSNREKLFF
TGTGCCAGCAGTGAGGTTTCCAATCGGGAAAAACTGTTTTTT
>TRBJ2-3|TRBV20-1|NA|many
CSARTPLGGDTQYF
TGCAGTGCTAGGACCCCACTAGGGGGAGATACGCAGTATTTT
>TRBJ1-4|TRBV20-1|NA|NA
CSASISGTMSEKLFF
TGCAGTGCTAGTATCTCCGGGACAATGAGTGAAAAACTGTTTTTT
>TRBJ1-5|TRBV19|NA|many
CASSLGGIQPQHF
TGTGCCAGTAGTCTGGGGGGCATTCAGCCCCAGCATTTT
>TRBJ1-1|TRBV5-1|NA|few
CASSLAGRSEAFF
TGCGCCAGCAGCTTGGCCGGCAGATCTGAAGCTTTCTTT
>TRBJ1-6|TRBV27|NA|NA
CASSLFLLSPLHF
TGTGCCAGCAGTTTATTTCTTCTTTCACCCCTCCACTTT
>TRBJ1-2|TRBV2|NA|few
CASSDRYGYTF
TGTGCCAGCAGTGATCGGTATGGCTACACCTTC
>TRBJ2-1|TRBV12-3/TRBV12-4|TRBD2|NA
CASSLAASSYNEQFF
TGTGCCAGCAGTCTAGCGGCGAGCTCCTACAATGAGCAGTTCTTC
>TRBJ2-1|TRBV12-5|TRBD1|few
CATIPGQGANEQFF
TGTGCTACCATTCCGGGACAGGGGGCAAATGAGCAGTTCTTC
>TRBJ2-2|TRBV5-5|NA|few
CASSLPGAVGGELFF
TGTGCCAGCAGCTTGCCGGGGGCCGTTGGCGGGGAGCTGTTTTTT
>TRBJ1-4|TRBV6-6|NA|many
CASMGNEKLFF
TGTGCCAGCATGGGGAATGAAAAACTGTTTTTT
>TRBJ2-3|TRBV4-2|TRBD2|few
CASSPGLAGGMADTQYF
TGTGCCAGCAGCCCTGGACTAGCGGGGGGAATGGCAGATACGCAGTATTTT
>TRBJ2-3|TRBV20-1|NA|NA
CSAASGEPYTQYF
TGCAGTGCAGCCTCAGGGGAGCCTTATACGCAGTATTTT
>TRBJ2-7|TRBV24-1|NA|many
CATSDPSRGTYEQYF
TGTGCCACCAGTGACCCAAGTAGGGGTACCTACGAGCAGTACTTC
>TRBJ1-1|TRBV20-1|NA|few
CSARDGQRFTNTEAFF
TGCAGTGCTAGAGATGGGCAGAGATTTACGAACACTGAAGCTTTCTTT
>TRBJ1-5|TRBV20-1|NA|few
CSARPLGGYSNQPQHF
TGCAGTGCTAGACCCTTAGGGGGGTATAGCAATCAGCCCCAGCATTTT
>TRBJ2-3|TRBV7-2|TRBD2|many
CASSLRGGSDTQYF
TGTGCCAGCAGCTTACGCGGGGGGTCAGATACGCAGTATTTT